These 19 T cell receptor beta chains were all obtained from the same sample, sequenced in a study of T cell clonality in common variable immunodeficiency. Profiling relied on immunoSEQ multiplex PCR, and the TCRdb table lists in-frame clones only, not all of them. Recorded here are about 34,000 clones, none singletons. The sample taken for sequencing was peripheral blood mononuclear cells. The receptors derive from a person between 18 and 75 years old in good health.

This clone was observed many times. The CDR3 goes on 3 residues after the read ends, and that part is filled in from the germline J gene. The chain has TRBV14 and TRBJ2-2, with 10 bases fitting TRBD1. V shed 3 bases and J 5 bases; nucleotides not matched to a gene: 9. This CDR3 comprises 17 residues. Germline values: CDR1 SGHDN, CDR2 FVKESK. The covered CDR3 bases are TGTGCCAGCAGCCACGGGACAGGGGTGAGAAAAACCGGGGAG. As protein: CASSHGTGVRKTGE. In full, the CDR3 reads CASSHGTGVRKTGELFF.

This clone occurred many times. Read coverage stops 3 residues before the CDR3 terminus; the germline J gene supplies the remainder. V is TRBV18 and J is TRBJ1-5, with TRBD1 matching over 8 bases. CDR3 length equals 14 residues. Germline V gene sequence: CDR1 KGHSH, CDR2 LQKENI. Germline trimming cut 5 bases from V and 3 bases from J; bases unmatched to any gene: 3. The part of the CDR3 DNA that was read is TGTGCCAGCTCAAGGACAGGGTTCAATCAGCCC. Protein sequence: CASSRTGFNQP. The entire CDR3 protein reads CASSRTGFNQPQHF.

This clone occurred many times. The CDR3 end is not reached by the read, which stops 3 residues before it; the germline J gene fills it in. V is TRBV5-4 and J is TRBJ2-5; TRBD1 agrees at 12 bases. V gave up 4 bases and J gave up 4 bases; unmatched junction bases: 2. CDR1 and CDR2 from the germline V gene are SGHNT and YYREEE (reference sequence). This CDR3 spans 14 amino acids. CDR3 region: CASSRDRGLETQYF. The DNA read from the CDR3 is TGTGCCAGCAGCCGGGACAGGGGGCTAGAGACC.

This clone was counted at least ten times. The read comes to an end 3 residues before the CDR3 does, leaving the germline J gene to fill in the end. V gene TRBV6-2 or TRBV6-3 combines with J gene TRBJ2-5; perhaps TRBD2 as D (5 bases). Germline V gives CDR1 MNHEY, CDR2 SVGEGT. The CDR3 is 13 amino acids. V was shortened by 8 bases and J by 3 bases, with 13 bases between the two germline ends. The covered CDR3 bases are TGTGCCAGCTCTCGAGGGTATGAAGAGACC. It specifies CASSRGYEET. The complete CDR3 protein is CASSRGYEETQYF.

In its sample, this clone was seen many times. The CDR3 extends 3 residues past the end of the read, so its final part is completed from the germline J gene. The chain recombines TRBV6-2 or TRBV6-3 with TRBJ2-1, with D uncertain. V dropped 8 bases and J dropped 5 bases, with 13 bases sitting between them. The CDR3 is made up of 13 amino acids. Germline CDR1 MNHEY, CDR2 SVGEGT. This chain's CDR3 is CASRVPTNNEQFF. The CDR3 DNA, read in part, is TGTGCCAGCCGAGTACCTACGAACAATGAG.

This clone was detected ten times or more. The CDR3 spells CATKDTTTDYEQYF. CDR3 DNA (partial): TGTGCCACCAAGGACACAACAACAGACTACGAG. The chain carries TRBV6-2 or TRBV6-3 and TRBJ2-7, with a weak D call TRBD1 (5 bases). The CDR3 is cut off 3 residues early in the read; its end comes from the germline J gene. V lost 10 bases, J lost 3 bases, and 19 bases lay in between. The CDR3 runs 14 residues. Germline lookup yields CDR1 MNHEY and CDR2 SVGEGT.

This clone was found many times. The sequenced fragment ends 3 residues before the CDR3 boundary, so the rest is inferred from the germline J gene. The V gene is TRBV6-1, the J gene TRBJ2-4; TRBD2 aligns across 10 bases. The trim removed 4 bases at V and 7 bases at J, leaving 10 bases unmatched. There are 16 residues in the CDR3. Germline V gives CDR1 MNHNS, CDR2 SASEGT. The CDR3 DNA, read in part, is TGTGCCAGCAGTGCCGCTCTCTTACTAGCGGGGAACATT. Protein product: CASSAALLLAGNI. The full CDR3 is CASSAALLLAGNIQYF.

This clone was seen a handful of times. The read terminates 3 residues ahead of where the CDR3 ends, so the germline J gene completes it. V gene TRBV7-2 combines with J gene TRBJ2-5, with 8 nucleotides matching TRBD2. The CDR3 spans 14 residues. CDR1 is SGHTA, CDR2 FQGNSA, per germline. Germline trimming cut 1 base from V and 5 bases from J; bases unmatched to any gene: 3. CDR3 DNA (partial): TGTGCCAGCAGCTTAGGACTAGCGAGGGAGACC. Protein product: CASSLGLARET. The full CDR3 protein is CASSLGLARETQYF.

This clone was found many times. The read ends 3 residues early relative to the CDR3; the germline J gene fills the gap. The V call is TRBV24-1, the J call TRBJ2-7; 8 positions agree with TRBD1. Trimming at V came to 3 bases and at J to 3 bases, leaving 6 bases not matched to a gene. The CDR3 is made up of 15 amino acids. Germline CDR1 KGHDR, CDR2 SFDVKD. The DNA read from the CDR3 is TGTGCCACCAGTGATCCAAGGACAGGGAACTACGAG. Encoded protein: CATSDPRTGNYE. The whole CDR3 reads CATSDPRTGNYEQYF.

This clone was observed at least ten times. The chain's CDR3 is CASSWDSSYNEQFF. The covered CDR3 bases are TGTGCCAGCAGCTGGGACAGCTCCTACAATGAG. The chain is built from TRBV3-1 (or the pseudogene TRBV3-2) and TRBJ2-1; 7 bases are a match to TRBD1. The read falls 3 residues short of the CDR3 end, and the missing part is taken from the germline J gene. This CDR3 contains 14 residues. V dropped 5 bases and J dropped 0; count of bases not matched to a gene: 1. Germline assignment: CDR1 LGHDT and CDR2 YNNKEL (reference sequence).

In this sample, this clone turned up many times. The read comes to an end 3 residues before the CDR3 does, leaving the germline J gene to fill in the end. This sequence joins TRBV4-1 and TRBJ1-5, with 7 bases identical to TRBD1. V lost 4 bases and J lost 3; bases outside the gene matches: 6. CDR1 and CDR2 from the germline V gene are MGHRA and YSYEKL. The CDR3 runs to 15 residues. CDR3 residues: CASSRVTGDNQPQHF. The covered CDR3 bases are TGCGCCAGCAGCCGCGTAACAGGGGACAATCAGCCC.

This clone has a count of ten or more. The covered CDR3 bases are TGTGCCAGCTCACCAGGCCAGGATCCTGCCTACGAG. Its protein product is CASSPGQDPAYE. The CDR3, in full, reads CASSPGQDPAYEQYF. This rearrangement joins TRBV18 to TRBJ2-7; no clear D. The read terminates 3 residues ahead of where the CDR3 ends, so the germline J gene completes it. This CDR3 is 15 amino acids long. The ends were cut back, 2 bases at V and 2 bases at J, with 13 bases in the middle. Germline CDR1 and CDR2: KGHSH and LQKENI.

About this clone: The sequenced fragment ends 3 residues before the CDR3 boundary, so the rest is inferred from the germline J gene. V gene TRBV6-1 combines with J gene TRBJ1-2, with unresolved D. Germline values: CDR1 MNHNS, CDR2 SASEGT. The CDR3 loop spans 14 amino acids. Trimming cost V 0 bases and J 6 bases, with 11 bases left between them. The CDR3 loop reads CASSEAPSAHGYTF. The covered CDR3 bases are TGTGCCAGCAGTGAAGCCCCAAGCGCTCATGGC.

There are many counts of this clone. The read is 3 residues too short to cover the CDR3 end, so that end is filled in from the germline J gene. The chain recombines TRBV15 with TRBJ1-2; D is unclear. The germline V and J ends were trimmed by 4 bases and 4 bases, with 10 bases remaining between them. This CDR3 region has 13 residues. Germline V gene lookup returns CDR1 LNHNV and CDR2 YYDKDF (reference sequence). The CDR3 here is CATSNISVYGYTF. The sequenced CDR3 bases are TGTGCCACCAGCAACATCTCCGTCTATGGC.

The sample holds many counts of this clone. The DNA ends 3 residues before the CDR3 does, and the rest of the CDR3 is filled in from the germline J gene. The J gene is TRBJ2-5, the V gene TRBV20-1; D could derive from TRBD1 or TRBD2 (6 bases each). Germline CDR1 reads DFQATT; CDR2 reads SNEGSKA (reference sequence). V was shortened by 3 bases and J by 1 base, with 12 bases between the two germline ends. CDR3 size: 14 residues. Incomplete CDR3 DNA: TGCAGTGCTAGCAGGGGAGGTCCCCAAGAGACC. Its translation: CSASRGGPQET. The entire CDR3 reads CSASRGGPQETQYF.

This clone was picked up many times. The observed sequence ends 3 residues before the CDR3 terminus, with the missing tail filled in from the germline J gene. The V gene is TRBV14, the J gene TRBJ2-2, with D unresolved. The ends were cut back, 4 bases at V and 6 bases at J, with 6 bases in the middle. From germline, CDR1 is SGHDN and CDR2 FVKESK. The length of the CDR3 is 12 residues. The CDR3 DNA, read in part, is TGTGCCAGCAGCCCCCGTGCCGGGGAG. Its protein product is CASSPRAGE. The entire CDR3 protein is CASSPRAGELFF.

This clone was seen at least ten times. The read comes to an end 3 residues before the CDR3 does, leaving the germline J gene to fill in the end. The chain carries TRBV5-5 and TRBJ1-1; TRBD1 matches 9 bases. The CDR3 is 13 amino acids. From germline, CDR1 is SGHKS and CDR2 YYEKEE (reference sequence). The CDR3 loop reads CASSATGQGEAFF. Incomplete CDR3 DNA: TGTGCCAGCAGCGCTACCGGACAGGGGGAA. The full variable domain, rest sourced from reference TRBV5-5 and TRBJ1-1, is DAGVTQSPTHLIKTRGQQVTLRCSPISGHKSVSWYQQVLGQGPQFIFQYYEKEERGRGNFPDRFSARQFPNYSSELNVNALLLGDSALYLCASSATGQGEAFFGQGTRLTVV.

This clone has ten or more counts. The CDR3 end lies 3 residues beyond the end of the read and is filled in from the germline J gene. This chain links TRBV9 with TRBJ2-1, with a weak D call TRBD1 (5 bases). The CDR3 length is 14 residues. Germline lookup yields CDR1 SGDLS and CDR2 YYNGEE. V lost 1 base and J 6 bases, leaving 11 bases between the germline ends. The CDR3 bases that were read are TGTGCCAGCAGCGTAATCCAGGGTACCAATGAG. This codes for CASSVIQGTNE. The full CDR3 sequence reads CASSVIQGTNEQFF.

In its sample, this clone was seen many times. The read terminates 3 residues before the CDR3 end, so the remaining end is supplied by the germline J gene. J is TRBJ2-7 and V is TRBV13, with 8 bases fitting TRBD1. This CDR3 has 15 amino acids. From germline, CDR1 is PRHDT and CDR2 FYEKMQ (reference sequence). V lost 3 bases and J lost 2; bases outside the gene matches: 6. CDR3 in amino acids: CASSFHMDRAYEQYF. The part of the CDR3 DNA that was read is TGTGCCAGCAGCTTTCATATGGACAGGGCCTACGAG.